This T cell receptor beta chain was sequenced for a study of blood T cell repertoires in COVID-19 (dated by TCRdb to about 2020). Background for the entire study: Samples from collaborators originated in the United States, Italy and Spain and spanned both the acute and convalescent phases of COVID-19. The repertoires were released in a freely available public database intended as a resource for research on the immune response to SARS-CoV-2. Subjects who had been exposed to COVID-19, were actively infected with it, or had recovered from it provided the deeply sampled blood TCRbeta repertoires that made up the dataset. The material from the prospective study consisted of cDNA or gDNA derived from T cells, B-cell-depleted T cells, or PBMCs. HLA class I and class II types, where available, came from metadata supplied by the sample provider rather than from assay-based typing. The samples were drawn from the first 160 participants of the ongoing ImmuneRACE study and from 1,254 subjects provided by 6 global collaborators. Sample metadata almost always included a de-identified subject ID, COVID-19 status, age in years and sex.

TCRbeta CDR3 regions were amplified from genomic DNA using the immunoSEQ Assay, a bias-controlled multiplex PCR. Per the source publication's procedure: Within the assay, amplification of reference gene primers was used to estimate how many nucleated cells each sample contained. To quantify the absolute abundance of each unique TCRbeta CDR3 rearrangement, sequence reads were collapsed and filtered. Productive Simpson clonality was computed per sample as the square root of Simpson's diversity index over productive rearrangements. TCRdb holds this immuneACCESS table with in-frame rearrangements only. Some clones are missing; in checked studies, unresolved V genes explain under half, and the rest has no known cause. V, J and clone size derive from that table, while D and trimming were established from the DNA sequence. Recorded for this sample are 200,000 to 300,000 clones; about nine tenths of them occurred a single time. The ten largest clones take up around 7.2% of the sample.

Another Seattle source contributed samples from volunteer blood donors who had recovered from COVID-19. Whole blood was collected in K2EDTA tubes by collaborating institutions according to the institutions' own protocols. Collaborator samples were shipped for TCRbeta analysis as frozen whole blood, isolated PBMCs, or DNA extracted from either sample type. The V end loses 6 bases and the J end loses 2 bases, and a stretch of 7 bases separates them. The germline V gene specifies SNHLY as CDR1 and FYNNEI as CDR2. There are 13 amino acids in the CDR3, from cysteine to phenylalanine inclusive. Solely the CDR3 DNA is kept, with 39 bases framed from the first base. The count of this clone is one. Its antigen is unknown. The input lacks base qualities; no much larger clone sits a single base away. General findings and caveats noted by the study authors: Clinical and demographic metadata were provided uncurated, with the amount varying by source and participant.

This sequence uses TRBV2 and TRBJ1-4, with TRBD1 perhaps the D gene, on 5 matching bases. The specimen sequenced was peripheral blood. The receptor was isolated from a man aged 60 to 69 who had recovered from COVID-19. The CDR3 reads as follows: CASRRDTNEKLFF. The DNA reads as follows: TGTGCCAGCAGGCGGGACACTAATGAAAAACTGTTTTTT.